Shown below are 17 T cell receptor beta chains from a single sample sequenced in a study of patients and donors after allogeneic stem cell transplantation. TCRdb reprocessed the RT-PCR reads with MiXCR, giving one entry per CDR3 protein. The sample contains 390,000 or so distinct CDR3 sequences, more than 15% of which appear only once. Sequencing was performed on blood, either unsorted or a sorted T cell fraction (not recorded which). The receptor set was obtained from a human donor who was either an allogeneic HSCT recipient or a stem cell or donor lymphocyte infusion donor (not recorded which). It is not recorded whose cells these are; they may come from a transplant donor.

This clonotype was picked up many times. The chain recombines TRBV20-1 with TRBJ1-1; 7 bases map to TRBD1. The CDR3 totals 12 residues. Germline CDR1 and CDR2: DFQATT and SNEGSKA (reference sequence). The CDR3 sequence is CRATGMNTEAFF. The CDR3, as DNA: TGCAGGGCGACAGGGATGAACACTGAAGCTTTCTTT.

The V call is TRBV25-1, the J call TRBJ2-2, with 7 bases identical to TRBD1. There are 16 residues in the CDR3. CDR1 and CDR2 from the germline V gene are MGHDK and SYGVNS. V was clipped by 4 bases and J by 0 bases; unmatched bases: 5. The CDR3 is CASSGSGQANTGELFF. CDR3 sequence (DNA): TGTGCCAGCAGTGGAAGCGGACAGGCGAACACCGGGGAGCTGTTTTTT.

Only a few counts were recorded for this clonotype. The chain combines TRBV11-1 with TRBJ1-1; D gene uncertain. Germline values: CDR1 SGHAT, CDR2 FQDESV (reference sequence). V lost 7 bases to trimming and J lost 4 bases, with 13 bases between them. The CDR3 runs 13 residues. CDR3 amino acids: CASMRVVGTEAFF. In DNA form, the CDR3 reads TGTGCCAGCATGAGGGTGGTTGGCACTGAAGCTTTCTTT. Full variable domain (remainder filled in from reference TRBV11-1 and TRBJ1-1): EAEVAQSPRYKITEKSQAVAFWCDPISGHATLYWYRQILGQGPELLVQFQDESVVDDSQLPKDRFSAERLKGVDSTLKIQPAELGDSAMYLCASMRVVGTEAFFGQGTRLTVV.

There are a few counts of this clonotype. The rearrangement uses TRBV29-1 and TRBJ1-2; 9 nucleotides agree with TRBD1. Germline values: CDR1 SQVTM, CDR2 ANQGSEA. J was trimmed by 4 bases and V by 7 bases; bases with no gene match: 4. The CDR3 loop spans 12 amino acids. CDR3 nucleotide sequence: TGCAGCGACGGGACAGGGTTCTATGGCTACACCTTC. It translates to CSDGTGFYGYTF.

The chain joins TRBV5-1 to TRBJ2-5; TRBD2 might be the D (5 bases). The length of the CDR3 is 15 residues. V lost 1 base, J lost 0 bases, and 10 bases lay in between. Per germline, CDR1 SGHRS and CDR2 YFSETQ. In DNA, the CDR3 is TGCGCCAGCAGCTTGAGAGGGCCTTACCAAGAGACCCAGTACTTC. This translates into CASSLRGPYQETQYF.

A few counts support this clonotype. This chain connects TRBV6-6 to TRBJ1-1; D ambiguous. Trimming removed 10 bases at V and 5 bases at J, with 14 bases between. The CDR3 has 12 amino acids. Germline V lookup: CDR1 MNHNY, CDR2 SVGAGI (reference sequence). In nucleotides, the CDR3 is TGTGCCACAAGCGGGTCGGTAACTGAAGCTTTCTTT. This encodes CATSGSVTEAFF.

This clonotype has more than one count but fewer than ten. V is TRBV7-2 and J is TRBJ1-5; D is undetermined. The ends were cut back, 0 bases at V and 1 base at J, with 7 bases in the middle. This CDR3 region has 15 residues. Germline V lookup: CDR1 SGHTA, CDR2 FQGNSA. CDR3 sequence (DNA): TGTGCCAGCAGCTTAGCAGGGAAAAGCAATCAGCCCCAGCATTTT. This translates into CASSLAGKSNQPQHF.

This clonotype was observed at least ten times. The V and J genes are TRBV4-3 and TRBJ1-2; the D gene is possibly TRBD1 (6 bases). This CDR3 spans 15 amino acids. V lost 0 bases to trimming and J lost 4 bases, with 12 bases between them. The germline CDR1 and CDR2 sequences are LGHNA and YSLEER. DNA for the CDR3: TGCGCCAGCAGCCAAGATCCAGGGGTTGGCTATGGCTACACCTTC. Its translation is CASSQDPGVGYGYTF.

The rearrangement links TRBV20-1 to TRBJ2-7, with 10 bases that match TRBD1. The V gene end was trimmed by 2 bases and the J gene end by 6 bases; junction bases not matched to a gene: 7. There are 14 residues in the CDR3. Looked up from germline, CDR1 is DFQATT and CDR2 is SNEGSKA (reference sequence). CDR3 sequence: CSARPGTGVLEQYF. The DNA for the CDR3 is TGCAGTGCTAGACCAGGGACAGGGGTTCTCGAGCAGTACTTC.

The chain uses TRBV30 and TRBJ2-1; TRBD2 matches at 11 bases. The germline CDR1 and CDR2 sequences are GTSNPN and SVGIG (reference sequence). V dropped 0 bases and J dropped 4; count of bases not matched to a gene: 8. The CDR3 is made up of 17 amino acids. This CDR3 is CAWSVQIAGGPYNEQFF. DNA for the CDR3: TGTGCCTGGAGTGTACAGATAGCGGGGGGGCCGTACAATGAGCAGTTCTTC.

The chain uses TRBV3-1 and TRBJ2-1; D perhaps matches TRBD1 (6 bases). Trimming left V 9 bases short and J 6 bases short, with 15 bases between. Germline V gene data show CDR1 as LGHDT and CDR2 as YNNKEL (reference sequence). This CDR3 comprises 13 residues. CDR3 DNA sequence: TGTGCCAGTTCTTCTCCCAGGGGCAATGAGCAGTTCTTC. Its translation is CASSSPRGNEQFF.

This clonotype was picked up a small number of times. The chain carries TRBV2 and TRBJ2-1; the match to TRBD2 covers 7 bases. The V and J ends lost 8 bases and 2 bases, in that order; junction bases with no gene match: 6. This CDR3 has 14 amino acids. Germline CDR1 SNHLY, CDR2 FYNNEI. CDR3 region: CASRGGTTYNEQFF. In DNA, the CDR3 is TGTGCCAGCCGCGGAGGGACTACCTACAATGAGCAGTTCTTC.

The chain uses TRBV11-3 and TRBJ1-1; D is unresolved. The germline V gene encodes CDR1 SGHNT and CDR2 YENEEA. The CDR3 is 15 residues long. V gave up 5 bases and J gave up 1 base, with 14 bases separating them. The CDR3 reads CASSPRTAQNTEAFF. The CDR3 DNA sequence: TGTGCCAGCAGCCCACGGACGGCTCAGAACACTGAAGCTTTCTTT.

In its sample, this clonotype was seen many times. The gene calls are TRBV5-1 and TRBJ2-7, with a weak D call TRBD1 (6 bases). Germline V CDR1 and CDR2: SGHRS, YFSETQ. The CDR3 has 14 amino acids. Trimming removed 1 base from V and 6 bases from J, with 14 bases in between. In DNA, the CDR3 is TGCGCCAGCAGCTTGATCGACAGGTCTCGCGAGCAGTACTTC. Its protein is CASSLIDRSREQYF.

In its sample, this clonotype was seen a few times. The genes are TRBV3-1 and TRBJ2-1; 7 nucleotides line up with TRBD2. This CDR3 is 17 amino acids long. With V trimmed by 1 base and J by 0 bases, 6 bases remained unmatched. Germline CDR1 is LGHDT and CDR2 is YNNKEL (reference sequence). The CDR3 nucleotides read TGTGCCAGCAGCCAAGGAGCCGGGGGGAGCTCCTACAATGAGCAGTTCTTC. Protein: CASSQGAGGSSYNEQFF.

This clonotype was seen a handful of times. The CDR3 spells CASSINLAPTRQYF. The CDR3 DNA follows: TGTGCCAGCAGTATTAACTTGGCCCCTACGAGGCAGTACTTC. The rearrangement uses TRBV28 and TRBJ2-7; D is unresolved. This CDR3 contains 14 residues. Looked up from germline, CDR1 is MDHEN and CDR2 is SYDVKM. The V end was cut by 5 bases, the J end by 9 bases, with 20 bases between.

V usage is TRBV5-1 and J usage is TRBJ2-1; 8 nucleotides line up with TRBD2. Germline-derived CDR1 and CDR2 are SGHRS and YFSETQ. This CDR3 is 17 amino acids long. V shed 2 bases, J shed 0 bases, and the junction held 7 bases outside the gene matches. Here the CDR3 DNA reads TGCGCCAGCAGCTTATCGAGCGGGAGCGGCTCCTACAATGAGCAGTTCTTC. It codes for CASSLSSGSGSYNEQFF.